This entry concerns a single TCR beta chain. Its antigen is currently unknown. The data derive from a study of T cell responses to AZD1222 COVID-19 vaccine. Study outcomes and limitations: Clonal diversity was possibly underestimated, and white British individuals and females predominated among donors. The peak T cell response came first, and repertoires were sampled only after it.

Assay: immunoSEQ multiplex PCR; the TCRdb copy retains only in-frame clones and omits some. The sample carries around 59,000 clones, 89% recorded once. The J segment lost 4 bases and the V segment lost 5 bases, leaving 5 bases of the junction unmatched. CDR3 size: 14 residues. From germline, CDR1 is LNHNV and CDR2 YYDKDF (reference sequence). Pooling covered second doses at about 4 or about 12 weeks. Material: peripheral blood, obtained 28 days after the second AZD1222 dose. The sequence was obtained from an adult who received the AZD1222 COVID-19 vaccine. The chain employs TRBV15 and TRBJ2-3; 8 bases are a match to TRBD1. The CDR3 bases are TGTGCCACCAGCGGACAGGGAGGCGCAGATACGCAGTATTTT. Residues: CATSGQGGADTQYF.